These 15 T cell receptor beta chains were sequenced from one sample in a study of OX40 agonist ivuxolimab in advanced cancers. Produced via immunoSEQ multiplex PCR; TCRdb's table is partial and in-frame only. The sample shows around 15,000 clones, 80% to 95% of them seen only once. The specimen comprised CD4+ or CD8+ T cells sorted from blood, sampled in a trial of the OX40 agonist ivuxolimab. These receptors originate from an adult with an advanced solid tumor such as melanoma, head and neck, liver or kidney cancer.

V and J are TRBV28 and TRBJ1-2; TRBD1 is a possible D gene (5 bases). V lost 6 bases and J lost 7, with 18 bases in between. Germline assignment: CDR1 MDHEN and CDR2 SYDVKM. The CDR3 is 14 amino acids. The CDR3 sequence is CASSPPGAGIGYTF. CDR3 nucleotide sequence: TGTGCCAGCAGCCCCCCCGGGGCAGGGATTGGCTACACCTTC.

The V gene is TRBV6-6, the J gene TRBJ1-4; no firm D call. Germline CDR1 is MNHNY and CDR2 is SVGAGI (reference sequence). This CDR3 is 11 amino acids long. The V and J ends lost 5 bases and 5 bases respectively, with 3 bases between them. CDR3: CASSDNEKLFF. CDR3 nucleotides: TGTGCCAGCAGTGACAATGAAAAACTGTTTTTT.

This clone was seen only once. This chain uses TRBV27 with TRBJ2-1; D gene ambiguous. The length of the CDR3 is 10 residues. CDR1 and CDR2 (germline): MNHEY, SMNVEV (reference sequence). The V end was cut by 4 bases, the J end by 6 bases, with 1 base between. The DNA for the CDR3 is TGTGCCAGCAGTTCCAATGAGCAGTTCTTC. Translated, it gives CASSSNEQFF.

The V call is TRBV27, the J call TRBJ2-5; the D call may be TRBD1 or TRBD2 (5 bases each). The germline V and J ends were trimmed by 6 bases and 5 bases, with 19 bases remaining between them. This CDR3 is built from 15 residues. From germline, CDR1 is MNHEY and CDR2 SMNVEV (reference sequence). CDR3 residues: CASSPGRLIGETQYF. Here the CDR3 DNA reads TGTGCCAGCAGCCCGGGACGCTTGATAGGGGAGACCCAGTACTTC.

CDR3 protein: CASSVEGAGGLPSSYEQYF. The CDR3 nucleotides are TGTGCCAGCAGCGTCGAAGGGGCGGGAGGGTTACCTAGCTCCTACGAGCAGTACTTC. The chain joins TRBV9 to TRBJ2-7; 9 positions agree with TRBD2. The CDR3 totals 19 residues. With V trimmed by 2 bases and J by 0 bases, 15 bases remained unmatched. CDR1 SGDLS and CDR2 YYNGEE come from the germline V gene.

The CDR3, as DNA: TGTGCCAGCAGTTTAGGGACAGGGACCTACGAGCAGTACTTC. Protein sequence: CASSLGTGTYEQYF. The chain couples TRBV28 to TRBJ2-7, with 9 bases lining up with TRBD1. V dropped 2 bases and J dropped 2; count of bases not matched to a gene: 1. CDR3 length: 14 amino acids. CDR1 MDHEN and CDR2 SYDVKM come from the germline V gene. The entire variable domain, with the rest obtained from reference TRBV28 and TRBJ2-7, is as follows: DVKVTQSSRYLVKRTGEKVFLECVQDMDHENMFWYRQDPGLGLRLIYFSYDVKMKEKGDIPEGYSVSREKKERFSLILESASTNQTSMYLCASSLGTGTYEQYFGPGTRLTVT.

The CDR3 nucleotides are TGTGCCAGCAGTTTGATCCCAGCTAACTATGGCTACACCTTC. As protein: CASSLIPANYGYTF. V gene TRBV28 combines with J gene TRBJ1-2; the D is unclear. Germline CDR1 MDHEN, CDR2 SYDVKM. The ends were cut back, 3 bases at V and 0 bases at J, with 8 bases in the middle. The CDR3 runs to 14 residues.

This chain joins TRBV19 and TRBJ2-1, with 8 bases matching TRBD2. Germline CDR1 and CDR2: LNHDA and SQIVND (reference sequence). This CDR3 is built from 15 residues. V lost 4 bases to trimming and J lost 8 bases; unmatched junction nucleotides: 10. DNA of the CDR3: TGTGCCAGTAGTAATAGCCGGGGGGGGCCCGATGAGCAGTTCTTC. Its protein product is CASSNSRGGPDEQFF.

V is TRBV28 and J is TRBJ2-6; D gene uncertain. Deletions cut 7 bases from V and 3 bases from J, with 13 bases between. This CDR3 is 15 amino acids long. CDR1 MDHEN and CDR2 SYDVKM come from the germline V gene. The CDR3 sequence: CASTPGEGGANVLTF. CDR3 nucleotide sequence: TGTGCCAGCACCCCTGGGGAAGGTGGGGCCAACGTCCTGACTTTC.

The chain joins TRBV15 to TRBJ1-3, with 7 bases lining up with TRBD1. Per the germline V gene, CDR1 is LNHNV and CDR2 is YYDKDF (reference sequence). CDR3 length equals 17 residues. Trimming took 0 bases from V and 0 from J; bases not matched to a gene: 5. The CDR3 sequence is CATSREGTVLSGNTIYF. The CDR3 nucleotides read TGTGCCACCAGCAGAGAGGGGACAGTCCTCTCTGGAAACACCATATATTTT.

This rearrangement joins TRBV18 to TRBJ2-1; D gene uncertain. CDR1 and CDR2 (germline): KGHSH, LQKENI. Trimming stripped 3 bases from V and 3 bases from J, with 12 bases between. This CDR3 region has 15 residues. CDR3 region: CASSPGRSDYNEQFF. For the CDR3, the DNA is TGTGCCAGCTCACCGGGCAGGTCCGACTACAATGAGCAGTTCTTC.

V is TRBV6-1 and J is TRBJ1-2; no reliable D call. V dropped 4 bases and J dropped 7 bases, with 19 bases sitting between them. The CDR3 has 15 amino acids. Germline assignment: CDR1 MNHNS and CDR2 SASEGT. The CDR3 bases are TGTGCCAGCAGTGCCCTTAGGACCGATTACCGTGGCTACACCTTC. Translating it yields CASSALRTDYRGYTF.

This clone was detected once. This chain links TRBV28 with TRBJ1-1; TRBD1 aligns across 8 bases. Germline V lookup: CDR1 MDHEN, CDR2 SYDVKM. The junction had 7 bases not matched to a gene; V was cut back by 4 bases and J by 0 bases. This CDR3 is built from 16 residues. The CDR3 is CASSSEQGGLNTEAFF. The CDR3 DNA reads TGTGCCAGCAGTTCGGAACAGGGGGGATTGAACACTGAAGCTTTCTTT.

This sequence joins TRBV4-1 and TRBJ2-7; 7 bases fit TRBD1. V was clipped by 8 bases and J by 0 bases; unmatched bases: 10. Germline V gene sequence: CDR1 MGHRA, CDR2 YSYEKL. The CDR3 sequence is 15 residues long. DNA of the CDR3: TGCGCCAGCTCCAAACGGGACAGAAGCTCCTACGAGCAGTACTTC. Its protein product is CASSKRDRSSYEQYF.

The V gene is TRBV5-4, the J gene TRBJ1-2, with 8 bases matching TRBD1. Unmatched junction bases numbered 4, after V lost 0 bases and J lost 0 bases. The CDR3 is made up of 16 amino acids. Looked up from germline, CDR1 is SGHNT and CDR2 is YYREEE (reference sequence). The CDR3 sequence is CASSLGQGAANYGYTF. DNA of the CDR3: TGTGCCAGCAGCTTGGGCCAGGGGGCGGCTAACTATGGCTACACCTTC.